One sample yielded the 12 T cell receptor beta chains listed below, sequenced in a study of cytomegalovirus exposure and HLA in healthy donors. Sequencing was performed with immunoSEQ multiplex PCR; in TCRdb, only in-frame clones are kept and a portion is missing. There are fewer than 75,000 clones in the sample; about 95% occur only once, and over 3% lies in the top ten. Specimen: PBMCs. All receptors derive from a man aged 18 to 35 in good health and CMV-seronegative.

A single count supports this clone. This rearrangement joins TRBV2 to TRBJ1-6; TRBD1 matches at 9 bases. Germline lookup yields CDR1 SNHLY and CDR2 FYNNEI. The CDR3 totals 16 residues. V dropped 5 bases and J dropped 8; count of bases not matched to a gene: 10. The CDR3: CASSLPVGQGDSPLHF. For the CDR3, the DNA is TGTGCCAGCAGTCTCCCGGTGGGACAGGGTGATTCACCCCTCCACTTT.

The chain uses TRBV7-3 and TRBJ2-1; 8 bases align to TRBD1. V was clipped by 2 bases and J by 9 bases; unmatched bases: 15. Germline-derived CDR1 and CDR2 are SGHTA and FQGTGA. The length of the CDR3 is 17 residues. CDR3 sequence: CASSLGYGTGNPTEQFF. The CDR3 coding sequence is TGTGCCAGCAGCTTAGGTTATGGGACAGGCAATCCTACTGAGCAGTTCTTC. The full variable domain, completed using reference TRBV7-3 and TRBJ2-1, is GAGVSQTPSNKVTEKGKYVELRCDPISGHTALYWYRQSLGQGPEFLIYFQGTGAADDSGLPNDRFFAVRPEGSVSTLKIQRTERGDSAVYLCASSLGYGTGNPTEQFFGPGTRLTVL.

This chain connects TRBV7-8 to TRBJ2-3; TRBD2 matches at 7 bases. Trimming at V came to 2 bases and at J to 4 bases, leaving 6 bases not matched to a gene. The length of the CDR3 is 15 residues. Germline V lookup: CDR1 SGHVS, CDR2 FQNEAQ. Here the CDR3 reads CASSLSSGAADTQYF. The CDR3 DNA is TGTGCCAGCAGCTTATCCAGCGGGGCCGCAGATACGCAGTATTTT.

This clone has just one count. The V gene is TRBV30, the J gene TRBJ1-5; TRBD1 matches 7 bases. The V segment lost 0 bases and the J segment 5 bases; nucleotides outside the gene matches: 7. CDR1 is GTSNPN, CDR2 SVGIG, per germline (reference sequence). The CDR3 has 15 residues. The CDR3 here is CAWSVSTGEDQPQHF. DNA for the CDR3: TGTGCCTGGAGTGTATCCACAGGGGAGGATCAGCCCCAGCATTTT.

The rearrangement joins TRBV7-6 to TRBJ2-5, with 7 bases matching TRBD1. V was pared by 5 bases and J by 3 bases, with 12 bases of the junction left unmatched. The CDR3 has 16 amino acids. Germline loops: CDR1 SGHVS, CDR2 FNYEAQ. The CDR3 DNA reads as TGTGCCAGCAGCAGGACGAGGTGGCAGGGGGAAGAGACCCAGTACTTC. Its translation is CASSRTRWQGEETQYF.

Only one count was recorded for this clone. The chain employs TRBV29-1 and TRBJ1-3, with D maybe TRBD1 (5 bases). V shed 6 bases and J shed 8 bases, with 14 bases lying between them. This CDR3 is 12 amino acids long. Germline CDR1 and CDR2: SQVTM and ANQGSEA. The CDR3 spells CSVAEGVYTIYF. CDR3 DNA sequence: TGCAGCGTAGCCGAAGGGGTCTACACCATATATTTT.

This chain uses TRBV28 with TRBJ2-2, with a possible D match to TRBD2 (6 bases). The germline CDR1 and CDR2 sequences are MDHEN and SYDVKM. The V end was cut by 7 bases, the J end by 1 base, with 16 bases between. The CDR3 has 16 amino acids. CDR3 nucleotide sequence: TGTGCCAGCACCCTCGGGAGTGAGCTGAACACCGGGGAGCTGTTTTTT. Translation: CASTLGSELNTGELFF.

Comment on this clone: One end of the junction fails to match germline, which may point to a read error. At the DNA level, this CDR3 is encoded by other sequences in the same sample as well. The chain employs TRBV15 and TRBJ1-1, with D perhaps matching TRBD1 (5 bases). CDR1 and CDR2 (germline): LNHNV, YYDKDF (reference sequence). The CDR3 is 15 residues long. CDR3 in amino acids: CATSRDQGLNTEAFF. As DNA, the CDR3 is TGCGCCACCAGCAGAGATCAGGGTCTGAACACTGAAGCTTTCTTT. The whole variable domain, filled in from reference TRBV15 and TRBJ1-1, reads DAMVIQNPRYQVTQFGKPVTLSCSQTLNHNVMYWYQQKSSQAPKLLFHYYDKDFNNEADTPDNFQSRRPNTSFCFLDIRSPGLGDTAMYLCATSRDQGLNTEAFFGQGTRLTVV.

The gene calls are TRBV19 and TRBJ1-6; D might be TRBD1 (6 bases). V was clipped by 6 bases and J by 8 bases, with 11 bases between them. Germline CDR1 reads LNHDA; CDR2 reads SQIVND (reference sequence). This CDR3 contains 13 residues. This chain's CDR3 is CASRQGLDSPLHF. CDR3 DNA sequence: TGTGCCAGTAGACAGGGATTGGATTCACCCCTCCACTTT.

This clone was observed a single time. The CDR3 region has the DNA TGCGCCAGCAGTCTAGCGGGGGATCACAATGAGCAGTTCTTC. Amino acids: CASSLAGDHNEQFF. The chain couples TRBV10-2 to TRBJ2-1; 10 bases are shared with TRBD2. Germline CDR1 reads WSHSY; CDR2 reads SAAADI. The CDR3 spans 14 residues. V was pared by 5 bases and J by 5 bases, with 3 bases of the junction left unmatched.

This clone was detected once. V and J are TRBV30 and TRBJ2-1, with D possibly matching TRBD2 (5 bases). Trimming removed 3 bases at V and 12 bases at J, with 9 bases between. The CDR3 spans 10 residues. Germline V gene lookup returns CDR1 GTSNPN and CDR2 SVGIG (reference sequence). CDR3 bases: TGTGCCTGGAGCGAGGGTGCGCAGTTCTTC. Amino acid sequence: CAWSEGAQFF. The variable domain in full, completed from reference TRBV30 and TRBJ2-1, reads SQTIHQWPATLVQPVGSPLSLECTVEGTSNPNLYWYRQAAGRGLQLLFYSVGIGQISSEVPQNLSASRPQDRQFILSSKKLLLSDSGFYLCAWSEGAQFFGPGTRLTVL.

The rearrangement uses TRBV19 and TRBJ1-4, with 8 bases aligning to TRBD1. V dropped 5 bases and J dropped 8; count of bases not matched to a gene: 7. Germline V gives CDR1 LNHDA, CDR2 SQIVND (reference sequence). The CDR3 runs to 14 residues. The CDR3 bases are TGTGCCAGTAGTGCCGCCGGGACAGGCGAAAAACTGTTTTTT. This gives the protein CASSAAGTGEKLFF.